What follows are 5 T cell receptor beta chains derived from one specimen sequenced in a study of blood T cell repertoires in COVID-19. The protocol was immunoSEQ multiplex PCR, while the TCRdb copy is restricted to in-frame clones and leaves out a portion. The table lists about 74,000 clones, over 85% of them singletons. Sequencing was done on a sample of peripheral blood. These receptors all come from a man over 45 with acute or convalescent COVID-19.

J is TRBJ2-7 and V is TRBV7-2, with 8 bases aligning to TRBD2. The CDR3 contains 14 residues. In germline, CDR1 is SGHTA, CDR2 FQGNSA. Trimming took 2 bases from V and 4 from J; bases not matched to a gene: 4. CDR3: CASSLNGRGYEQYF. In DNA form, the CDR3 reads TGTGCCAGCAGCTTAAACGGGAGGGGGTACGAGCAGTACTTC. Combining the CDR3 with reference TRBV7-2 and TRBJ2-7 gives the whole variable domain GAGVSQSPSNKVTEKGKDVELRCDPISGHTALYWYRQSLGQGLEFLIYFQGNSAPDKSGLPSDRFSAERTGGSVSTLTIQRTQQEDSAVYLCASSLNGRGYEQYFGPGTRLTVT.

The chain uses TRBV6-2 or TRBV6-3 and TRBJ2-7; 12 bases line up with TRBD2. The CDR3 has 15 residues. Germline assignment: CDR1 MNHEY and CDR2 SVGEGT. V was clipped by 4 bases and J by 2 bases; unmatched bases: 3. The CDR3 sequence: CASSLLAGGPYEQYV. For the CDR3, the DNA is TGTGCCAGCAGTTTACTAGCGGGGGGTCCCTACGAGCAGTACGTC.

CDR3 in amino acids: CASSPGTSGVDEQFF. CDR3 nucleotide sequence: TGTGCCAGCTCACCAGGGACTAGCGGAGTGGATGAGCAGTTCTTC. The genes are TRBV18 and TRBJ2-1; 11 bases are shared with TRBD2. The CDR3 contains 15 residues. J was trimmed by 8 bases and V by 2 bases; bases with no gene match: 5. Per germline, CDR1 KGHSH and CDR2 LQKENI.

V and J are TRBV19 and TRBJ2-3; D remains ambiguous. The germline V gene has CDR1 LNHDA and CDR2 SQIVND (reference sequence). Trimming removed 5 bases at V and 4 bases at J, with 10 bases between. This CDR3 region has 13 residues. The CDR3 loop is CASSARVSDTQYF. The CDR3 DNA reads TGTGCCAGTAGTGCCCGGGTTTCAGATACGCAGTATTTT.

The chain links TRBV28 to TRBJ2-7; 10 bases align to TRBD2. Germline-derived CDR1 and CDR2 are MDHEN and SYDVKM. V lost 7 bases and J lost 9; bases outside the gene matches: 9. This CDR3 has 13 residues. The CDR3 loop reads CASKEREGSGQYF. The CDR3 DNA follows: TGTGCCAGCAAGGAGCGGGAGGGCTCGGGGCAGTACTTC.